The clone carrying this T cell receptor beta chain was found many times. Its specificity is unknown. A sample-barcoded 5' primer and a J-beta primer mix were used in a second PCR of roughly 6 to 11 cycles. TCRdb recomputed calls from the 5' RACE reads with MiXCR, one row per CDR3 protein. The sample records around 870,000 distinct CDR3 sequences, roughly 26% being singletons. This entry is derived from a study of blood T cells in healthy people across ages. Study as a whole: With template switching, about one barcoded beta molecule was captured per two T cells.

Overall study results and limits: Relative to aged donors, long-lived donors carried more naive CD4+ cells and displayed higher diversity. Significant beta diversity loss was already apparent by age roughly 44, declining roughly linearly.

Drawn from each donor were ten milliliters of peripheral blood. This sequence originates from an elderly woman in good health. Sequencing was performed on blood.

CDR3 DNA: TGTGCCAGCAGCTTAGGAAGACAGGGAGGCGAGACCCAGTACTTC. Its translation: CASSLGRQGGETQYF. V and J are TRBV7-9 and TRBJ2-5, with D possibly matching TRBD1 (7 bases). Trimming removed 1 base from V and 5 bases from J, with 14 bases in between. Germline CDR1 SEHNR, CDR2 FQNEAQ (reference sequence). The CDR3 extends over 15 amino acids.